This TCR beta chain was captured in a study of blood T cell repertoires in COVID-19. About the study: Italy, Spain and the United States were the sources of the convalescent and acute COVID-19 samples. The analysed material was cDNA or gDNA that came from T cells, B-cell-depleted T cells, or PBMCs.

Authors' methods: Reference gene primer amplification yielded estimated nucleated cell counts. The repertoire was sequenced with immunoSEQ multiplex PCR; TCRdb's copy has only in-frame clones and lacks some. V and J calls and clone size follow that table, whereas D and trimming were derived from the DNA. The sample lists 130,000 or so clones, 75% to 90% occurring once. In its sample, this clone was seen once. The CDR3 runs to 15 residues. Germline values: CDR1 SQVTM, CDR2 ANQGSEA. V shed 4 bases and J shed 4 bases, with 20 bases lying between them. This TCR derives from a man in his 70s with active or convalescent COVID-19. This rearrangement joins TRBV29-1 to TRBJ2-7; D might be TRBD2 (6 bases). Sequenced: peripheral blood. CDR3 in DNA: TGCAGCGTTGGAGGTTTCGGGGGAGGAATGTACGAGCAGTACTTC. Protein: CSVGGFGGGMYEQYF.